A single sample is the source of the 28 T cell receptor beta chains below, sequenced in a study of T cell responses to AZD1222 COVID-19 vaccine. TCRdb's copy holds only in-frame clones and misses some; the assay was immunoSEQ multiplex PCR. This table has some 160,000 clones, about 91% appearing once. This sample comprised peripheral blood, obtained on day 0 of AZD1222 vaccination. Receptor source: an adult in good health.

This chain's CDR3 is CATLDSLRAGGYTF. The CDR3 nucleotides read TGTGCCACCTTAGACAGCCTGAGGGCAGGGGGCTACACCTTC. This chain connects TRBV28 to TRBJ1-2; D perhaps matches TRBD1 (5 bases). The V end lost 10 bases, the J end lost 8 bases, and 23 bases lay between the germline ends. Germline V CDR1 and CDR2: MDHEN, SYDVKM. This CDR3 has 14 residues.

The chain employs TRBV29-1 and TRBJ1-1; tentatively, D is TRBD1 (5 bases). Between the trimmed V and J ends, which lost 3 bases and 2 bases, there was a span of 13 bases. In germline, CDR1 is SQVTM, CDR2 ANQGSEA. CDR3 length: 14 amino acids. The CDR3 coding sequence is TGCAGCGTTGATATCGGACAAATTAACACTGAAGCTTTCTTT. Encoded protein: CSVDIGQINTEAFF.

The chain uses TRBV6-2 or TRBV6-3 and TRBJ1-2; D is perhaps TRBD1 (6 bases). Per the germline V gene, CDR1 is MNHEY and CDR2 is SVGEGT. The V and J ends lost 4 bases and 3 bases respectively, with 9 bases between them. The CDR3 runs to 13 residues. CDR3 sequence reads: CASSLDSYYGYTF. The CDR3, as DNA: TGTGCCAGCAGTTTGGACAGCTACTATGGCTACACCTTC.

The chain joins TRBV5-1 to TRBJ2-3, with 12 nucleotides matching TRBD2. Germline CDR1 and CDR2: SGHRS and YFSETQ. The V gene end was trimmed by 4 bases and the J gene end by 1 base; junction bases not matched to a gene: 7. This CDR3 spans 17 amino acids. The CDR3 bases are TGCGCCAGCAGCGGACGGACTAGCGGGGTTGGCACAGATACGCAGTATTTT. Protein: CASSGRTSGVGTDTQYF. Supplemented by reference TRBV5-1 and TRBJ2-3, the full variable domain reads KAGVTQTPRYLIKTRGQQVTLSCSPISGHRSVSWYQQTPGQGLQFLFEYFSETQRNKGNFPGRFSGRQFSNSRSEMNVSTLELGDSALYLCASSGRTSGVGTDTQYFGPGTRLTVL.

The chain uses TRBV6-2 or TRBV6-3 and TRBJ1-1, with D perhaps TRBD1 (6 bases). This CDR3 has 13 residues. Germline CDR1 MNHEY, CDR2 SVGEGT. Trimming cost V 4 bases and J 4 bases, with 10 bases left between them. CDR3 nucleotide sequence: TGTGCCAGCAGTTTGACAGGTTTCACTGAAGCTTTCTTT. Its translation: CASSLTGFTEAFF.

This clone was seen once. The gene calls are TRBV7-2 and TRBJ2-1; D is tentatively TRBD1 or TRBD2 (6 bases each). The CDR3 has 14 residues. Germline loops: CDR1 SGHTA, CDR2 FQGNSA. V shed 2 bases and J shed 9 bases, with 14 bases lying between them. In nucleotides, the CDR3 is TGTGCCAGCAGCTTAAAACGGGGGCTCGGTGAGCAGTTCTTC. It yields the protein CASSLKRGLGEQFF.

The V gene is TRBV10-3, the J gene TRBJ1-1; 7 bases are shared with TRBD1. Germline trimming cut 4 bases from V and 0 bases from J; bases unmatched to any gene: 8. Germline V gene lookup returns CDR1 ENHRY and CDR2 SYGVKD. This CDR3 spans 16 amino acids. The CDR3 DNA sequence: TGTGCCATCAGTGGGGGGGACAGTGGGATGAACACTGAAGCTTTCTTT. This codes for CAISGGDSGMNTEAFF.

This chain uses TRBV30 with TRBJ2-3, with 12 positions matching TRBD2. Per germline, CDR1 GTSNPN and CDR2 SVGIG (reference sequence). The CDR3 spans 15 residues. V gave up 3 bases and J gave up 1 base; unmatched junction bases: 2. CDR3 DNA: TGTGCCTGGAGGCGACTAGCGGGAGGCACAGATACGCAGTATTTT. Translating gives CAWRRLAGGTDTQYF.

V gene TRBV2 combines with J gene TRBJ2-3; no clear D. This CDR3 contains 14 residues. Germline V CDR1 and CDR2: SNHLY, FYNNEI. V was cut by 3 bases and J by 4 bases, with 11 bases left in between. The DNA for the CDR3 is TGTGCCAGCAGTGAGACCAGCGCCGCAGATACGCAGTATTTT. This translates into CASSETSAADTQYF.

This clone was seen just once. The chain is built from TRBV5-1 and TRBJ1-1, with TRBD1 matching over 8 bases. The germline gives CDR1 SGHRS, CDR2 YFSETQ. CDR3 size: 13 residues. Germline trimming cut 9 bases from V and 4 bases from J; bases unmatched to any gene: 8. The CDR3 bases are TGCGCCACCTCAACAGGGGGGACCACTGAAGCTTTCTTT. Protein product: CATSTGGTTEAFF.

The gene calls are TRBV19 and TRBJ2-7, with D perhaps matching TRBD2 (6 bases). CDR1 is LNHDA and CDR2 is SQIVND in the germline V gene (reference sequence). The CDR3 is 13 residues long. V shed 6 bases and J shed 3 bases, with 12 bases lying between them. The CDR3 sequence: CASSPSSVYEQYF. The CDR3 DNA sequence: TGTGCCAGTAGCCCTTCTAGCGTCTACGAGCAGTACTTC.

The chain joins TRBV29-1 to TRBJ2-1; D is unresolved. Germline V gene sequence: CDR1 SQVTM, CDR2 ANQGSEA. This CDR3 has 14 residues. Trimming took 1 base from V and 0 from J, leaving 7 bases between them. The CDR3 reads CSVEGQRSYNEQFF. Here the CDR3 DNA reads TGCAGCGTTGAAGGTCAGCGCTCCTACAATGAGCAGTTCTTC.

This rearrangement joins TRBV3-1 (or the pseudogene TRBV3-2) to TRBJ2-1; D perhaps matches TRBD1 (5 bases). Germline V gene lookup returns CDR1 LGHDT and CDR2 YNNKEL (reference sequence). This CDR3 spans 13 amino acids. The ends were cut back, 1 base at V and 8 bases at J, with 9 bases in the middle. The CDR3 reads CASSQGWGYEQFF. CDR3 sequence (DNA): TGTGCCAGCAGCCAAGGGTGGGGCTATGAGCAGTTCTTC.

This sequence joins TRBV30 and TRBJ2-3; TRBD2 might be the D (6 bases). V lost 4 bases and J lost 1, with 9 bases in between. CDR1 and CDR2 (germline): GTSNPN, SVGIG (reference sequence). This CDR3 is 13 amino acids long. CDR3 nucleotide sequence: TGTGCCTGGAACGGCGGGGGCACAGATACGCAGTATTTT. This codes for CAWNGGGTDTQYF.

This chain connects TRBV2 to TRBJ2-7, with D unresolved. The germline gives CDR1 SNHLY, CDR2 FYNNEI. This CDR3 region has 12 residues. V lost 4 bases and J lost 3, with 7 bases in between. The CDR3 protein is CASSALLYEQYF. The CDR3 DNA reads as TGTGCCAGCAGTGCCCTACTCTACGAGCAGTACTTC.

The rearrangement links TRBV7-9 to TRBJ2-2; 7 bases are a match to TRBD2. The junction had 18 bases not matched to a gene; V was cut back by 4 bases and J by 4 bases. The germline gives CDR1 SEHNR, CDR2 FQNEAQ (reference sequence). This CDR3 is built from 19 residues. The chain's CDR3 is CASSSPVDKAGAGTGELFF. CDR3 nucleotides: TGTGCCAGCAGCTCCCCTGTGGATAAGGCGGGAGCGGGCACCGGGGAGCTGTTTTTT. The complete variable domain, with remaining parts taken from reference TRBV7-9 and TRBJ2-2, reads DTGVSQNPRHKITKRGQNVTFRCDPISEHNRLYWYRQTLGQGPEFLTYFQNEAQLEKSRLLSDRFSAERPKGSFSTLEIQRTEQGDSAMYLCASSSPVDKAGAGTGELFFGEGSRLTVL.

This rearrangement joins TRBV7-2 to TRBJ2-1, with 8 nucleotides matching TRBD2. The CDR3 is 14 amino acids. V was clipped by 5 bases and J by 7 bases; unmatched bases: 7. Germline V lookup: CDR1 SGHTA, CDR2 FQGNSA. The CDR3 bases are TGTGCCAGCAGCAGCGGGACTAGTCCAAATGAGCAGTTCTTC. It codes for CASSSGTSPNEQFF. The variable domain in full, with the rest retrieved from reference TRBV7-2 and TRBJ2-1, is GAGVSQSPSNKVTEKGKDVELRCDPISGHTALYWYRQSLGQGLEFLIYFQGNSAPDKSGLPSDRFSAERTGGSVSTLTIQRTQQEDSAVYLCASSSGTSPNEQFFGPGTRLTVL.

The CDR3, as DNA: TGCGCCAGCAGCTTGTCGGACAAACTTCCCTCCTACGAGCAGTACTTC. This sequence encodes CASSLSDKLPSYEQYF. This chain joins TRBV5-1 and TRBJ2-7; D perhaps matches TRBD1 (5 bases). Germline V lookup: CDR1 SGHRS, CDR2 YFSETQ. This CDR3 comprises 16 residues. V gave up 1 base and J gave up 0 bases, with 14 bases separating them.

This chain links TRBV9 with TRBJ2-1; TRBD2 matches 13 bases. V shed 4 bases, J shed 4 bases, and the junction held 5 bases outside the gene matches. The V gene's germline CDR1 is SGDLS and CDR2 YYNGEE. The length of the CDR3 is 16 residues. CDR3 coding DNA: TGTGCCAGCAGCCCACCGGGACTAGCGGGATACAATGAGCAGTTCTTC. Amino acid sequence: CASSPPGLAGYNEQFF.

J is TRBJ2-7 and V is TRBV28; the match to TRBD2 covers 9 bases. Germline trimming cut 6 bases from V and 7 bases from J; bases unmatched to any gene: 13. From germline, CDR1 is MDHEN and CDR2 SYDVKM. The CDR3 covers 15 residues. CDR3 sequence reads: CASRPPGTSLLEQYF. Here the CDR3 DNA reads TGTGCCAGCAGGCCCCCCGGGACTAGCCTTCTGGAGCAGTACTTC. Complete variable domain (other parts from reference TRBV28 and TRBJ2-7): DVKVTQSSRYLVKRTGEKVFLECVQDMDHENMFWYRQDPGLGLRLIYFSYDVKMKEKGDIPEGYSVSREKKERFSLILESASTNQTSMYLCASRPPGTSLLEQYFGPGTRLTVT.

The chain is built from TRBV6-4 and TRBJ2-5; 7 bases agree with TRBD1. V shed 3 bases, J shed 5 bases, and the junction held 12 bases outside the gene matches. Germline V gene lookup returns CDR1 MRHNA and CDR2 SNTAGT. The CDR3 consists of 16 residues. This CDR3 reads CASSDPQGLWSETQYF. CDR3 bases: TGTGCCAGCAGTGATCCACAGGGGTTATGGTCGGAGACCCAGTACTTC.

The chain carries TRBV5-1 and TRBJ1-2; D gene unclear. The CDR3 length is 15 residues. The germline V gene has CDR1 SGHRS and CDR2 YFSETQ. Between the trimmed V and J ends, which lost 0 bases and 5 bases, there was a span of 14 bases. In DNA form, the CDR3 reads TGCGCCAGCAGCTTGGGGTCTGCAGAGACTTATGGCTACACCTTC. This encodes CASSLGSAETYGYTF.

J is TRBJ2-7 and V is TRBV12-3 or TRBV12-4; D gene uncertain. The CDR3 extends over 13 amino acids. Trimming removed 2 bases from V and 3 bases from J, with 8 bases in between. The CDR3 DNA reads as TGTGCCAGCAGTTTATTACCGAACTACGAGCAGTACTTC. It is translated as CASSLLPNYEQYF.

The chain carries TRBV5-1 and TRBJ2-1; the match to TRBD2 covers 7 bases. This CDR3 is built from 20 residues. The germline gives CDR1 SGHRS, CDR2 YFSETQ. V lost 4 bases to trimming and J lost 2 bases; unmatched junction nucleotides: 21. The CDR3 DNA reads TGCGCCAGCAGCCCCACGGTTCGAGAAGTGCGCGGGGGAACCTACAATGAGCAGTTCTTC. Its translation: CASSPTVREVRGGTYNEQFF.

The V call is TRBV28, the J call TRBJ2-1; D tentatively fits TRBD1 or TRBD2 (5 bases each). Trimming took 8 bases from V and 6 from J, leaving 17 bases between them. The CDR3 extends over 14 amino acids. Germline CDR1 and CDR2: MDHEN and SYDVKM. Here the CDR3 reads CASGGWAAANEQFF. The CDR3 DNA follows: TGTGCCAGCGGGGGATGGGCGGCCGCCAATGAGCAGTTCTTC.

This chain connects TRBV4-2 to TRBJ1-6, with a weak D call TRBD1 (5 bases). The CDR3 spans 18 residues. V shed 4 bases and J shed 6 bases, with 22 bases lying between them. Germline CDR1 is LGHNA and CDR2 is YNFKEQ. The CDR3 sequence: CASSPRGHNPMINSPLHF. The CDR3 coding sequence is TGTGCCAGCAGCCCCCGGGGCCACAACCCGATGATTAATTCACCCCTCCACTTT.

This chain links TRBV4-1 with TRBJ2-1; 8 bases map to TRBD2. The CDR3 totals 18 residues. J was trimmed by 2 bases and V by 5 bases; bases with no gene match: 14. Germline assignment: CDR1 MGHRA and CDR2 YSYEKL. The CDR3 bases are TGCGCCAGCAGCGAAGCCCCCTTACTAGCGGCCACCTACAATGAGCAGTTCTTC. This gives the protein CASSEAPLLAATYNEQFF.

J is TRBJ1-1 and V is TRBV7-3; D call uncertain. V lost 5 bases to trimming and J lost 1 base, with 8 bases between them. Germline CDR1 SGHTA, CDR2 FQGTGA. This CDR3 is built from 13 residues. The CDR3 here is CASSERRNTEAFF. For the CDR3, the DNA is TGTGCCAGCAGCGAGCGACGGAACACTGAAGCTTTCTTT.